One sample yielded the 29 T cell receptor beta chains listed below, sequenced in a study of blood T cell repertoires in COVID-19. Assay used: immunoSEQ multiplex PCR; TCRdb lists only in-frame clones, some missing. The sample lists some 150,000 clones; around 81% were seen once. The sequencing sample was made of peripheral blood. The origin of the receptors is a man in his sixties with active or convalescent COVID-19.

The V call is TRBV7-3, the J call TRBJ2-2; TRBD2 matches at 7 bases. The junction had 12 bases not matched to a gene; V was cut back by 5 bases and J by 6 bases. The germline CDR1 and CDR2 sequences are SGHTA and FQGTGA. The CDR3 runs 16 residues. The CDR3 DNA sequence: TGTGCCAGCAGCCCGGGGAGGGTATATACGGCCGGGGAGCTGTTTTTT. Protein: CASSPGRVYTAGELFF.

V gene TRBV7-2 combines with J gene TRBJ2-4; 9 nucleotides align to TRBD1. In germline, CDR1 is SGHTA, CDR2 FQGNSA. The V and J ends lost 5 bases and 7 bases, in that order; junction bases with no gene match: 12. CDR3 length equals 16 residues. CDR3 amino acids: CASSRPGTGTQNIQYF. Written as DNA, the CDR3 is TGTGCCAGCAGCCGTCCCGGGACAGGGACCCAGAACATTCAGTACTTC.

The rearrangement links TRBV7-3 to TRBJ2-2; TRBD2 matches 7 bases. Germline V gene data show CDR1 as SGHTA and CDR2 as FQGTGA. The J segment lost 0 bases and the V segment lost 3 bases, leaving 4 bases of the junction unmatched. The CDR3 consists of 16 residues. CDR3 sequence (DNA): TGTGCCAGCAGCTTTTCTAGCGGAACGAACACCGGGGAGCTGTTTTTT. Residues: CASSFSSGTNTGELFF.

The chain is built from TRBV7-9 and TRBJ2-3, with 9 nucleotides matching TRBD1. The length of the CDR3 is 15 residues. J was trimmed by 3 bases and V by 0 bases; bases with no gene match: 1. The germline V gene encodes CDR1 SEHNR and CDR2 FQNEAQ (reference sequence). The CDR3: CASSLATGGTDTQYF. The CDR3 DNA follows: TGTGCCAGCAGCTTAGCGACAGGGGGGACAGATACGCAGTATTTT.

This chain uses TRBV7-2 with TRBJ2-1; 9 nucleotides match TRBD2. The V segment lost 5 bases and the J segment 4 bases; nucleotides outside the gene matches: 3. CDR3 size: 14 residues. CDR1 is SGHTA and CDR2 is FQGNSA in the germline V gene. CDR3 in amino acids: CASSPAGGYNEQFF. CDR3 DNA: TGTGCCAGCAGCCCAGCGGGAGGTTACAATGAGCAGTTCTTC.

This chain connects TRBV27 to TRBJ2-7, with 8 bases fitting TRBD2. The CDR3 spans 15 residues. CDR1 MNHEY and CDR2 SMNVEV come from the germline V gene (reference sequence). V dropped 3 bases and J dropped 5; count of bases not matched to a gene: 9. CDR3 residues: CASSFVAGRVNEQYF. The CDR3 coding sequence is TGTGCCAGCAGTTTTGTCGCCGGGAGGGTCAACGAGCAGTACTTC.

The chain's CDR3 is CASSPLKGGTVNEQYF. The CDR3 nucleotides read TGTGCCAGCAGCCCCCTCAAGGGGGGGACCGTCAACGAGCAGTACTTC. The chain combines TRBV7-9 with TRBJ2-7; possible D gene TRBD2, 7 bases. V was clipped by 5 bases and J by 5 bases, with 22 bases between them. The CDR3 has 16 amino acids. From germline, CDR1 is SEHNR and CDR2 FQNEAQ (reference sequence).

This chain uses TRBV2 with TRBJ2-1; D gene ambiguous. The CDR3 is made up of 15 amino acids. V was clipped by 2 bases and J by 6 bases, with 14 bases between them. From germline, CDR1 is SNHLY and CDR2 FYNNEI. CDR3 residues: CASSENLVRTNEQFF. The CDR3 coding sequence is TGTGCCAGCAGTGAAAATCTAGTACGAACCAATGAGCAGTTCTTC.

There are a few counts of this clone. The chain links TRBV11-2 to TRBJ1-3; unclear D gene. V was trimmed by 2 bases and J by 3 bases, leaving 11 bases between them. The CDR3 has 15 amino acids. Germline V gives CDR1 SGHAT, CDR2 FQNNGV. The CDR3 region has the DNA TGTGCCAGCAGCTTATCTGGGCTGGTTGGAAACACCATATATTTT. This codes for CASSLSGLVGNTIYF.

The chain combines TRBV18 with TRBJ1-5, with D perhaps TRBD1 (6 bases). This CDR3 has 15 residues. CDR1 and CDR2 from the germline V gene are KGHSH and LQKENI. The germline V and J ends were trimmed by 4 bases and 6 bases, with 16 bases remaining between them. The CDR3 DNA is TGTGCCAGCTCACGATATGCAGGGGAGGGTCAGCCCCAGCATTTT. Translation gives CASSRYAGEGQPQHF.

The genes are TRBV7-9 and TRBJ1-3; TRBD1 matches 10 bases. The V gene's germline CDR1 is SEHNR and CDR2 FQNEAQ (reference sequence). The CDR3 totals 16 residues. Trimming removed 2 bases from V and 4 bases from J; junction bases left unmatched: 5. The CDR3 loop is CASSLPRDRGGNTIYF. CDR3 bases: TGTGCCAGCAGCTTACCCCGGGACAGGGGAGGAAACACCATATATTTT.

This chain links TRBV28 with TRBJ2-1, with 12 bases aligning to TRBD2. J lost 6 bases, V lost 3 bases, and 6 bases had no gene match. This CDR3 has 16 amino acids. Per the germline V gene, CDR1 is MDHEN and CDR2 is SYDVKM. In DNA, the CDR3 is TGTGCCAGCAGTTTCCGCCCTAGCGGGAGGGCCAATGAGCAGTTCTTC. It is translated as CASSFRPSGRANEQFF.

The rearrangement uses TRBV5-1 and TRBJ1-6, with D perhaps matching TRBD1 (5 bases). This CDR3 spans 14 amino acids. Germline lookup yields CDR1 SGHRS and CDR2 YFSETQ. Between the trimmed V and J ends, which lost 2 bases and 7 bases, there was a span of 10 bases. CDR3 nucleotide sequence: TGCGCCAGCAGCTTCTTGGGGCTCAATTCACCCCTCCACTTT. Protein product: CASSFLGLNSPLHF. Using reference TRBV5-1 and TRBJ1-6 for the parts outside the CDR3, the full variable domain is KAGVTQTPRYLIKTRGQQVTLSCSPISGHRSVSWYQQTPGQGLQFLFEYFSETQRNKGNFPGRFSGRQFSNSRSEMNVSTLELGDSALYLCASSFLGLNSPLHFGNGTRLTVT.

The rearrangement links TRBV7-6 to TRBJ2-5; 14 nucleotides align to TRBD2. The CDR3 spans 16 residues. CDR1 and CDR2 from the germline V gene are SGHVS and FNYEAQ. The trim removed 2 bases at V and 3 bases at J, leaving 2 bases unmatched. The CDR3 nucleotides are TGTGCCAGCAGCTTATGGGGACTAGCGGGAGAAGAGACCCAGTACTTC. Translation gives CASSLWGLAGEETQYF.

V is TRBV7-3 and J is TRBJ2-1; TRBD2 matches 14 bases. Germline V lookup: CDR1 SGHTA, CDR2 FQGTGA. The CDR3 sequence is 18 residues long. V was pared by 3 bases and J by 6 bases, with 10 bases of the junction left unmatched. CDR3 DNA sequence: TGTGCCAGCAGCTTTTCGGGACTAGCGGGAGTAGGAAGCAATGAGCAGTTCTTC. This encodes CASSFSGLAGVGSNEQFF.

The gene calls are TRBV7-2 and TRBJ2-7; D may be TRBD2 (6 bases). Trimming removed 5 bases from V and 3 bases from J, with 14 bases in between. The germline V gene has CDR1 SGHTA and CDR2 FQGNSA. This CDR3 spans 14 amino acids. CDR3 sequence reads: CASSPGTGFYEQYF. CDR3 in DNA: TGTGCCAGCAGCCCGGGGACTGGATTCTACGAGCAGTACTTC.

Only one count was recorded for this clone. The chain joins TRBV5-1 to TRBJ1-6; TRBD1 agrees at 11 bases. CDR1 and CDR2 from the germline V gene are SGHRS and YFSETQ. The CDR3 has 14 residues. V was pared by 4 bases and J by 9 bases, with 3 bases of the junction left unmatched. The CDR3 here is CASSAGQGASPLHF. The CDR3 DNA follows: TGCGCCAGCAGCGCCGGACAGGGGGCTTCACCCCTCCACTTT.

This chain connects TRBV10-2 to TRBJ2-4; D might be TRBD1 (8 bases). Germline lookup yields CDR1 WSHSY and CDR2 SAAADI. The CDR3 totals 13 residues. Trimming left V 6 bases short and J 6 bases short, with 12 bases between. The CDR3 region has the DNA TGCGCCAGCAGGACAGGGGAGGGAAACATTCAGTACTTC. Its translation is CASRTGEGNIQYF.

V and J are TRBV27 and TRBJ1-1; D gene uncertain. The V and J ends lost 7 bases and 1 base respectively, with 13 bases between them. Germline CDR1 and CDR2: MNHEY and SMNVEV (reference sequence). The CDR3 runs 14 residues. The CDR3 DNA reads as TGTGCCAGCACCCCTCTGCGGGGGAACACTGAAGCTTTCTTT. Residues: CASTPLRGNTEAFF.

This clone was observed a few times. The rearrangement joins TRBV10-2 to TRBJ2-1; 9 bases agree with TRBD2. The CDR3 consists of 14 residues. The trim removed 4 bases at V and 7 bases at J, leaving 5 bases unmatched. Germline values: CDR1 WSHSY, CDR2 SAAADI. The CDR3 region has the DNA TGCGCCAGCAGTGGCGGGAGGGCCTGGAATGAGCAGTTCTTC. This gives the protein CASSGGRAWNEQFF.

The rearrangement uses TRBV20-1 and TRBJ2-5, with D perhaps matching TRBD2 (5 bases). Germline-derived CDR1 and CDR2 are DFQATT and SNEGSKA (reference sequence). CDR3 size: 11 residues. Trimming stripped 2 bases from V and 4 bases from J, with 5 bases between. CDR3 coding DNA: TGCAGTGCTAGACTAGCAGAGACCCAGTACTTC. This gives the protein CSARLAETQYF.

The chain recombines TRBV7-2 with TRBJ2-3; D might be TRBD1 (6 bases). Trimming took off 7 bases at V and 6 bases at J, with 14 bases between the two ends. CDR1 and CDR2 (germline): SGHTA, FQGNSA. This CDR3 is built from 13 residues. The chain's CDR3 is CASNLRGTDTQYF. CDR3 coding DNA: TGTGCCAGCAACCTCAGGGGAACGGATACGCAGTATTTT.

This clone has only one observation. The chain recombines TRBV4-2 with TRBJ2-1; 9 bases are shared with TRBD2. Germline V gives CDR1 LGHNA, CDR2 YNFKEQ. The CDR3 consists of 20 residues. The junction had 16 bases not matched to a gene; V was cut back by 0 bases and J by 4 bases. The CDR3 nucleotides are TGTGCCAGCAGCCAAGATCTAGGGTCTAATAGCGGGAGTACATACAATGAGCAGTTCTTC. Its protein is CASSQDLGSNSGSTYNEQFF.

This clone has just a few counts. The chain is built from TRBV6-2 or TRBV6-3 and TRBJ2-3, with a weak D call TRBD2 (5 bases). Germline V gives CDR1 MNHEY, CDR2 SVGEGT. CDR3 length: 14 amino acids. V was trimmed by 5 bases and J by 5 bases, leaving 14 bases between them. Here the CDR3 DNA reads TGTGCCAGCAGTCTCCGGGGAGCGGTAGATACGCAGTATTTT. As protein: CASSLRGAVDTQYF.

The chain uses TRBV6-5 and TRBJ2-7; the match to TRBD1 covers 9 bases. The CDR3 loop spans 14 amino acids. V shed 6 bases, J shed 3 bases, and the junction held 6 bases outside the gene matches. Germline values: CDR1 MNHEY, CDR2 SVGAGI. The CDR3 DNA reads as TGTGCCAGCAGCAAACCGGGACAGGGCTACGAGCAGTACTTC. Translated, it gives CASSKPGQGYEQYF.

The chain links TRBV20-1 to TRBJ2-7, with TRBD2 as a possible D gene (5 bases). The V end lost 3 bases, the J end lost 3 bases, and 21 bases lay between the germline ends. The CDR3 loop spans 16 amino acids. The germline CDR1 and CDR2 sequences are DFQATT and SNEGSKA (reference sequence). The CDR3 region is CSASPPLRSGYYEQYF. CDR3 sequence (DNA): TGCAGTGCTAGTCCCCCCCTACGGTCGGGGTACTACGAGCAGTACTTC.

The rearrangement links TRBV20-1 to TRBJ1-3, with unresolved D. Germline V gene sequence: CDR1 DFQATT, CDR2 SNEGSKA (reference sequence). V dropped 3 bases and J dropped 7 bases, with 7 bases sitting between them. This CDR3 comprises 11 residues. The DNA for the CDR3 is TGCAGTGCTAGGAGAGGGAACACCATATATTTT. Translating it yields CSARRGNTIYF.

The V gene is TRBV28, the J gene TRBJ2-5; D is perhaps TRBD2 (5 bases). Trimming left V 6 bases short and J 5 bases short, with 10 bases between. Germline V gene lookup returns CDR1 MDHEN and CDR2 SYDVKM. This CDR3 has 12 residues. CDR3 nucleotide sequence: TGTGCCAGCAGGCGGGTTCGGGAGACCCAGTACTTC. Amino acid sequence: CASRRVRETQYF. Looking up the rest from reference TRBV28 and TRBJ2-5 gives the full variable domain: DVKVTQSSRYLVKRTGEKVFLECVQDMDHENMFWYRQDPGLGLRLIYFSYDVKMKEKGDIPEGYSVSREKKERFSLILESASTNQTSMYLCASRRVRETQYFGPGTRLLVL.

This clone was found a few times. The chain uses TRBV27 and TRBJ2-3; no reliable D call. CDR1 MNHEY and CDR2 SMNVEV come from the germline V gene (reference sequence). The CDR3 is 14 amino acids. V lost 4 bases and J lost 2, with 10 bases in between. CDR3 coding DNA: TGTGCCAGCAGTTGGAAGCGAACCACAGATACGCAGTATTTT. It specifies CASSWKRTTDTQYF.